A selection of T cell receptor beta chains follows, all from one sample in a study of blood T cell repertoires in COVID-19. Using immunoSEQ multiplex PCR, the repertoire was profiled, and TCRdb retains in-frame clones only, with some absent. The data hold roughly 64,000 clones, with about 75% observed a single time. Sequencing input: PBMCs or T cells enriched from blood (not recorded which). The source of these receptors is a woman aged 55-75 years who had been exposed to COVID-19. Both conserved end residues are part of each CDR3. D genes are given only for firm matches. Clone size is not always given. Where it is, it says once, few, many or a class for expanded clones.

j_call: TRBJ1-5; v_call: TRBV30; clone_size: .; d_call: .; cdr3_aa: CAWSVRGDQPQHF; cdr3_nt: TGTGCCTGGAGTGTACGAGGAGATCAGCCCCAGCATTTT
j_call: TRBJ2-3; v_call: TRBV9; clone_size: .; d_call: TRBD2; cdr3_aa: CASSYSGAYTDTQYF; cdr3_nt: TGTGCCAGCAGTTACAGCGGGGCTTACACAGATACGCAGTATTTT
j_call: TRBJ2-7; v_call: TRBV4-3; clone_size: .; d_call: .; cdr3_aa: CASSQVWGWDYEQYF; cdr3_nt: TGCGCCAGCAGCCAAGTGTGGGGCTGGGACTACGAGCAGTACTTC
j_call: TRBJ1-2; v_call: TRBV5-4; clone_size: .; d_call: TRBD1; cdr3_aa: CASSLLVPTGGDGYGYTF; cdr3_nt: TGTGCCAGCAGCTTGTTAGTCCCAACAGGGGGCGACGGCTATGGCTACACCTTC
j_call: TRBJ2-1; v_call: TRBV28; clone_size: .; d_call: TRBD1; cdr3_aa: CASSSDRAINEQFF; cdr3_nt: TGTGCCAGCAGTTCGGACAGGGCTATCAATGAGCAGTTCTTC
j_call: TRBJ2-5; v_call: TRBV19; clone_size: .; d_call: .; cdr3_aa: CASSIDLDRSETQYF; cdr3_nt: TGTGCCAGTAGTATAGATCTTGACAGGTCCGAGACCCAGTACTTC
j_call: TRBJ1-1; v_call: TRBV29-1; clone_size: few; d_call: TRBD1; cdr3_aa: CSVGLGTGMNTEAFF; cdr3_nt: TGCAGCGTTGGTTTGGGGACAGGGATGAACACTGAAGCTTTCTTT
j_call: TRBJ2-3; v_call: TRBV30; clone_size: .; d_call: TRBD1; cdr3_aa: CAWSRDSSSTDTQYF; cdr3_nt: TGTGCCTGGAGTCGGGACAGCTCTAGCACAGATACGCAGTATTTT
j_call: TRBJ1-4; v_call: TRBV19; clone_size: .; d_call: .; cdr3_aa: CASSYSGGTGEKLFF; cdr3_nt: TGTGCCAGTAGTTACTCCGGGGGAACAGGAGAAAAACTGTTTTTT
j_call: TRBJ2-5; v_call: TRBV9; clone_size: .; d_call: .; cdr3_aa: CASSVGQQETQYF; cdr3_nt: TGTGCCAGCAGCGTAGGACAGCAAGAGACCCAGTACTTC
j_call: TRBJ2-5; v_call: TRBV21-1; clone_size: .; d_call: .; cdr3_aa: CASSKVFWGGETQYF; cdr3_nt: TGTGCCAGCAGCAAAGTTTTTTGGGGAGGAGAGACCCAGTACTTC
j_call: TRBJ1-1; v_call: TRBV28; clone_size: .; d_call: .; cdr3_aa: CASSFYGARTEAFF; cdr3_nt: TGTGCCAGCAGTTTTTATGGGGCCAGGACTGAAGCTTTCTTT
j_call: TRBJ1-3; v_call: TRBV5-1; clone_size: few; d_call: TRBD1; cdr3_aa: CASSLSTGGGNTIYF; cdr3_nt: TGCGCCAGCAGCTTATCGACAGGGGGTGGAAACACCATATATTTT
j_call: TRBJ2-1; v_call: TRBV3-1/TRBV3-2; clone_size: .; d_call: TRBD2; cdr3_aa: CASSQEGPQRRGSTYNEQFF; cdr3_nt: TGTGCCAGCAGCCAAGAGGGCCCCCAACGACGCGGGAGTACCTACAATGAGCAGTTCTTC
j_call: TRBJ2-2; v_call: TRBV19; clone_size: .; d_call: .; cdr3_aa: CASRTGEFTGELFF; cdr3_nt: TGTGCCAGTAGAACCGGGGAGTTCACCGGGGAGCTGTTTTTT
j_call: TRBJ1-5; v_call: TRBV6-2/TRBV6-3; clone_size: .; d_call: .; cdr3_aa: CASSYLDSIHQPQHF; cdr3_nt: TGTGCCAGCAGTTACTTGGACAGTATCCATCAGCCCCAGCATTTT
j_call: TRBJ2-5; v_call: TRBV5-4; clone_size: .; d_call: TRBD2; cdr3_aa: CASSLPGLGYQTQYF; cdr3_nt: TGTGCCAGCAGCCTCCCGGGACTAGGCTACCAGACCCAGTACTTC
j_call: TRBJ2-2; v_call: TRBV4-3; clone_size: .; d_call: .; cdr3_aa: CASSQGQGSGTGELFF; cdr3_nt: TGCGCCAGCAGCCAAGGGCAGGGGTCCGGCACCGGGGAGCTGTTTTTT
j_call: TRBJ2-7; v_call: TRBV6-5; clone_size: .; d_call: TRBD2; cdr3_aa: CASSYSRPSGISEQYF; cdr3_nt: TGTGCCAGCAGTTACTCGAGGCCTAGCGGGATCAGCGAGCAGTACTTC
j_call: TRBJ2-3; v_call: TRBV3-1/TRBV3-2; clone_size: .; d_call: .; cdr3_aa: CASKNRGTQYF; cdr3_nt: TGTGCCAGCAAGAATAGAGGTACGCAGTATTTT
j_call: TRBJ1-2; v_call: TRBV27; clone_size: .; d_call: .; cdr3_aa: CASSLSHRSNYGYTF; cdr3_nt: TGTGCCAGCAGTTTATCGCACAGGTCCAACTATGGCTACACCTTC
j_call: TRBJ2-1; v_call: TRBV6-5; clone_size: .; d_call: .; cdr3_aa: CASSRSAAPNEQFF; cdr3_nt: TGTGCCAGCAGCCGGTCGGCAGCGCCCAATGAGCAGTTCTTC
j_call: TRBJ1-6; v_call: TRBV5-6; clone_size: once; d_call: TRBD1; cdr3_aa: CASSKLSGTGESNSPLHF; cdr3_nt: TGTGCCAGCAGCAAACTCTCCGGGACAGGGGAATCTAATTCACCCCTCCACTTT
j_call: TRBJ2-7; v_call: TRBV5-1; clone_size: .; d_call: .; cdr3_aa: CASSRDISYEQYF; cdr3_nt: TGCGCCAGCAGCAGGGACATCTCCTACGAGCAGTACTTC
j_call: TRBJ2-7; v_call: TRBV14; clone_size: many; d_call: .; cdr3_aa: CASSRVGGIRSYEQYF; cdr3_nt: TGTGCCAGCAGCCGGGTTGGGGGGATAAGGTCCTACGAGCAGTACTTC
j_call: TRBJ1-6; v_call: TRBV7-2; clone_size: .; d_call: .; cdr3_aa: CASSLDAGVGSPLHF; cdr3_nt: TGTGCCAGCAGCTTAGATGCCGGGGTCGGTTCACCCCTCCACTTT